The text below deals with one T cell receptor beta chain. The data are from a study of CDR3 diversity in severe acne. TCRdb itself ran the PCR reads through MiXCR, one entry per CDR3 protein. There are almost 85,000 distinct CDR3 sequences in the sample; about 54% occur only once, and approximately 14% lies in the top ten. This CDR3 has 12 residues. V was clipped by 5 bases and J by 5 bases, with 10 bases between them. The germline gives CDR1 SEHNR, CDR2 FQNEAQ (reference sequence). The specimen was blood. The TCR comes from a male donor in good health, without acne. The chain recombines TRBV7-9 with TRBJ2-7; D possibly uses TRBD1 or TRBD2 (5 bases each). The CDR3 bases are TGTGCCAGCAGCAGAGGGGACCACGAGCAGTACTTC. This translates into CASSRGDHEQYF.